This T cell receptor (beta chain) was profiled in a study of neurological immune-mediated disorders. This clonotype was recorded at least ten times. Its cognate antigen is unknown. Noted time point: technical triplicate 2. The unsorted libraries were made from 2 million PBMCs kept at -80 C. Study-wide points: Multiple sclerosis was found to have the least TCR clonal expansion, below healthy controls, and HTLV-1-associated myelopathy the most.

Per sequencing run, 15-18 subjects together gave over 170 million TCR-beta sequences. TCRdb re-analysed the 5' RACE reads in MiXCR, keeping a single row per CDR3 protein. Here the sample spans about 59,000 distinct CDR3 sequences, less than 25% being singletons. The CDR3 spans 12 residues. Between the trimmed V and J ends, which lost 3 bases and 5 bases, there was a span of 7 bases. The chain uses TRBV12-3 or TRBV12-4 and TRBJ2-5; D not certain. The sequenced material came from PBMCs. The sequence came from a man aged 55 to 70 with HTLV-1-associated myelopathy (HAM/TSP). The CDR3 bases are TGTGCCAGCAGTTTTTTCGGGGAGACCCAGTACTTC. This encodes CASSFFGETQYF.